The present entry profiles one TCR beta chain with its context. The clone's antigen remains unknown. Per-base qualities were not stored, and no clone one base away is much larger. This record belongs to a study of blood T cell repertoires in COVID-19 (dated by TCRdb to about 2020). A note on the overall study: Samples covering the acute and convalescent phases of COVID-19 were provided by collaborators in the United States, Italy and Spain. The material from the prospective study consisted of cDNA or gDNA derived from T cells, B-cell-depleted T cells, or PBMCs. Deeply sampled blood TCRbeta repertoires from subjects exposed to, actively infected with, or recovered from COVID-19 were included in the dataset. A freely available public database, intended as a resource for researchers studying the immune response to SARS-CoV-2, is where the repertoires were released. Samples came from the ongoing ImmuneRACE study (first 160 participants) plus 1,254 subjects from 6 global collaborators. A de-identified subject ID, COVID-19 status, age in years and sex were almost always included in the sample metadata. Where available, HLA class I and class II types were taken from metadata supplied by the sample provider and were not determined by assay-based typing. What the authors observed across the whole study: Clinical and demographic metadata were provided uncurated, with the amount varying by source and participant.

One collaborating source in Seattle enrolled patients while the patients were actively infected and followed the patients over time throughout the course of disease. Collaborating institutions collected whole blood in K2EDTA tubes following their own protocols. For TCRbeta analysis, collaborators shipped samples as frozen whole blood, isolated PBMCs, or DNA extracted from either of those sample types. V and J are trimmed by 9 bases and 4 bases, and the gene matches miss 19 bases of the junction. In the germline V gene (reference sequence), CDR1 corresponds to LNHDA and CDR2 to SQIVND. The CDR3 goes from the cysteine to the phenylalanine over 17 residues. Just the 51-base CDR3 DNA is kept, in frame starting at base 1. TCRbeta CDR3 regions were amplified from genomic DNA using the immunoSEQ Assay, a bias-controlled multiplex PCR. The paper's processing steps were these. The number of nucleated cells in each sample was estimated from the amplification of reference gene primers within the assay. Sequence reads were collapsed and filtered to measure the absolute abundance of every unique TCRbeta CDR3 rearrangement. For each sample, productive Simpson clonality was calculated as the square root of Simpson's diversity index over productive rearrangements. TCRdb holds this immuneACCESS table with in-frame rearrangements only. Some clones are missing; in checked studies, unresolved V genes explain under half, and the rest has no known cause. V, J and clone size are those of that table, while D and trimming were read from the DNA. Here the sample has approximately 170,000 clones; roughly four fifths occur a single time. Around 8% of the sample comes from the top ten.

The sample was peripheral blood. The origin of this receptor is a woman aged 70-85 years with COVID-19, enrolled during active disease. The chain is made from TRBV19 and TRBJ2-7; 9 middle bases align to TRBD2. The CDR3 protein: CARGGSFEREEPYEQYF. The nucleotide sequence reads as follows: TGTGCCAGGGGGGGGTCGTTTGAGCGGGAGGAACCTTACGAGCAGTACTTC.